This note documents a single TCR beta chain sequence. This clone was counted a few times. There is no known antigen for this receptor. Base qualities are not recorded, but no much larger clone differs from it by a single base. According to the germline V gene (reference sequence), CDR1 reads LNHDA and CDR2 reads SQIVND. The CDR3 numbers 13 residues from cysteine through phenylalanine. Only the CDR3 portion is preserved as DNA: 39 bases, with reading frame beginning at the first base. At the junction V is shortened by 3 bases and J by 5 bases, with 8 bases in between. The sample belongs to a study of cytomegalovirus exposure and HLA in healthy donors listed by TCRdb under 2017. The study in broad terms: An earlier analysis of roughly 610 of the donors reported over 250 Gb of sequence data and roughly 120 million unique TCR beta sequences obtained from about 180 million T cells. An early release covering over 500 HLA-typed donors comprised roughly 300 gigabases of sequencing data and tens of millions of unique TCR sequences. The genetic ancestry cluster associated with self-reported Caucasian donors included 70% to 85% of the approximately 410 genotyped donors. The study was designed to test whether signatures of past pathogen exposure could be identified by cataloging public T cell receptors. The study profiled the T cell repertoires of hundreds of subjects by immunosequencing and related them to cytomegalovirus serostatus. In addition to the first cohort of 500 to 850 subjects, a separate validation cohort of 120 different subjects was used. High-throughput TCR immunosequencing, statistical association of individual TCRs with disease status, and machine learning were combined to predict cytomegalovirus infection status. A later analysis re-analyzed previously published TCR beta repertoires from 550 to 700 donors and added high-resolution HLA genotyping to study TCR occurrence patterns. In the later analysis, no new phenotypic data were used to find candidate immune exposures; instead, reliance was placed on TCR beta sequences and their occurrence across donors. An earlier analysis of 587 of the donors applied high-throughput TCR beta sequencing to assess whether each TCR beta V gene segment acted as functional or pseudogenic. Donor age, sex, ethnicity and CMV serostatus were collected together with the repertoire data. A later genetic analysis took genome-wide SNP genotypes for about 65% of the 666 donors and used that subset as a discovery cohort. All discovery cohort repertoires had been generated on a single sequencing platform. Both class I and class II loci were covered by HLA typing, at four-digit resolution. The number of typed donors differed by locus: about 629-630 for A, B, C, DRB1 and DQB1; 522 for DQA1; approximately 610 for DPA1; and around 490 for DPB1. Because of strong linkage in the cohort, roughly five DR-DQ haplotypes were treated as single units for association and clustering. Across 398 genotyped donors of the cohort, an average of roughly 230,000 unique TCR beta nucleotide sequences per donor were sequenced, and approximately 19% of those sequences were non-productive.

The cohort comprised approximately 700 healthy bone marrow donors. All cohort members were sampled while nominally healthy, although unrecorded immune exposures were likely present. The donor tested CMV seronegative, placing the donor among the 350 to 400 seronegative members of the cohort. A peripheral blood sample was collected from each donor, and TCR beta sequencing was performed on peripheral blood mononuclear cells. Genomic DNA was extracted from the blood cell samples with the Qiagen DNeasy Blood Extraction Kit. Library prep was done by the immunoSEQ multiplex PCR assay. The multiplex PCR relied on a mix of 60 forward primers for TCR Vbeta segments and 13 reverse primers for TCR Jbeta segments. A multiplex PCR assay on genomic DNA amplified the CDR3 region of rearranged TCR beta genes. The Illumina HiSeq System was used to sequence the amplified TCR beta libraries as 87-base-pair reads. Per the source publication's procedure: A later analysis counted about 80 million unique TCR beta chains across the 700 or so repertoires, and roughly 11 million of these chains were shared by at least two donors. A nearest-neighbor algorithm error-corrected the raw reads and collapsed the reads into unique sequences, merging closely related sequences to remove PCR and sequencing errors. CDR3 sequences were aligned to IMGT reference sequences to assign V, D and J gene segments. For a sequence to be retained, at least a six-nucleotide match to both a V gene segment and a J gene segment was required. A rearrangement counted as productive if the CDR3 had no stop codons and remained in frame with V and J, and every other rearrangement counted as non-productive. Following IMGT convention, CDR3 was defined as the stretch from the second conserved V-encoded cysteine to the conserved J-encoded phenylalanine. Sequences without an unambiguous match to a single V gene segment were excluded from the earlier analysis of over 500 of the donors. In an earlier analysis of 587 of the donors, a V segment was called functional when productive rearrangements were above 56.7%, and segregating when the standard deviation between donors exceeded 5%. To diagnose cytomegalovirus status from the catalog of TCR beta chain sequences, a statistical classification framework was built. In a later analysis, TCR nucleotide sequences were compared against IMGT/GENE-DB human TR gene sequences so that V and J genes could be assigned. The TCRdist pipeline was used in a later analysis to assign CDR3 sequences and most-parsimonious VDJ recombination scenarios. In a later analysis, each TCR beta chain was defined by its CDR3 amino acid sequence together with its V-gene family, and reads lacking a unique V-gene family were excluded. To address suspected cross-contamination and a sequencing artifact, a later analysis removed 450 to 700 highly shared, low-generation-probability nucleotide sequences. In a later analysis, a clonal expansion index was calculated for each public chain from normalized within-repertoire ranks of inferred template counts. In a later analysis, generation probabilities were computed using a VDJ recombination model fitted to out-of-frame rearrangements, and the results were checked against IGoR. In a later analysis, TCR-TCR, TCR-HLA and TCR-CMV co-occurrence was scored with hypergeometric tests, and a repertoire-size bias correction was applied to TCR pairs. To estimate false discovery rates, a later analysis permuted the HLA or CMV assignments 20 times. In a later analysis, co-occurring TCRs were grouped using DBSCAN, with TCRdist sequence similarity added in when clustering inside HLA-allele-positive subsets. Repertoires with fewer than 30,000 or more than 120,000 public chains were left out of co-occurrence clustering, as were five repertoires with anomalous nucleotide sharing. This immuneACCESS table, as held by TCRdb, lists in-frame sequences with V and J called but not all clones. Of the missing ones, under half trace to an unresolved V gene in checked studies; the others have no known cause. The DNA gave D and trimming, while V, J and clone size come from that table. Within this sample are about 140,000 clones, with over 80% of them counted one time only. Of the sample, 1.2% falls within the top ten clones.

What the research found in general, with its limitations: The study gave a list of some 150 TCR beta chains associated with cytomegalovirus. In an earlier analysis of several hundred of the donors, most TCR beta V segments were observed in productive rearrangements about 87% or about 30% of the time, broadly matching IMGT annotations. A cluster of highly shared sequence variants was judged likely to be a technical artifact of the sequencing pipeline. Correlated functional status among segregating V segments might reflect linkage disequilibrium, but an unknown experimental factor could not be ruled out. In a later analysis, around 15,000 TCR beta sequences were associated with specific HLA alleles at a false discovery rate of 0.05. Cytomegalovirus status was reported to be diagnosed by the classifier with high specificity and sensitivity in both the original and validation cohorts. Strong co-occurrence of HLA alleles, especially DR and DQ, made assigning TCR associations to individual alleles difficult. According to a later genetic analysis, donors in an Asian-associated ancestry cluster had fewer N-insertions in productive TCRs than the approximately 650-donor mean. Immune exposure information for the cohort was limited to CMV serostatus. The cohort was sequenced for TCR beta chains only, and without alpha or paired-chain data the features that could be detected were limited. Because HLA typing was unavailable for some donors at each locus, only the typed subset was used in association tests. Some IMGT-functional V segments, including TRBV6-2 and TRBV6-3, could not be told apart with the 87-base-pair reads, so those segments were excluded. In a later analysis, TCR association rates were found to vary across HLA loci, with the most associated TCRs seen for DRB1 alleles and the fewest for HLA-C alleles. In vitro tests confirmed that a few of the cytomegalovirus-associated TCR beta chains recognize cytomegalovirus antigens. A later analysis reported that several top co-occurrence clusters appeared linked to parvovirus B19, influenza, CMV and Epstein-Barr virus. Because counts were too low, 15 to 20 rarely observed V segments, including chromosome 9 orphons, were excluded from the earlier analysis of 587 of the donors. The authors suggested that the approach could potentially be generalized to other disease states and immunological phenotypes. Sequencing depth was assumed to be roughly uniform across donors in the presence/absence analyses, though that assumption may not hold. While some public TCRs were present in many individuals, most TCR sequences turned up only very rarely across donors. In a later analysis, most CMV-associated TCR beta chains were found to appear HLA-restricted, with HLA associations seemingly driven largely by CMV exposure. In a later genetic analysis, a missense DCLRE1C variant was associated with V-gene and J-gene trimming of TCR beta chains, and the association was replicated in an independent cohort. A further reported finding was that TCR beta sequences accurately predicted the HLA-A and HLA-B alleles for most subjects in the first cohort. A later analysis found that HLA-associated TCR beta chains were more clonally expanded and had lower generation probabilities than equally common non-associated chains.

The sequence came from a female donor in good health and CMV-seronegative. Sequenced sample: PBMCs. The V and J segments used are TRBV19 and TRBJ1-5, with the identity of the D gene unclear. The CDR3 protein is CASSIRGDQPQHF. The nucleotide sequence reads as follows: TGTGCCAGTAGTATTCGTGGAGATCAGCCCCAGCATTTT.